One and the same sample provided the 18 T cell receptor beta chains below, sequenced in a study of cytomegalovirus exposure and HLA in healthy donors. Sequencing used immunoSEQ multiplex PCR; TCRdb keeps in-frame clones, though not all of them. The sample has fewer than 90,000 clones, 90% to 96% seen once; the top ten hold around 1.6%. The sample was PBMCs. These receptors came from a man between 18 and 29 years old in good health and CMV-seropositive.

This chain links TRBV6-4 with TRBJ2-3, with TRBD2 matching 7 bases. The CDR3 runs 18 residues. CDR1 is MRHNA, CDR2 SNTAGT, per germline. The ends lost 6 bases at V and 0 bases at J; junction bases unmatched: 15. The CDR3 region is CASSNKVGGSSSTDTQYF. The CDR3 region has the DNA TGTGCCAGCAGCAATAAAGTCGGCGGGAGTAGCAGCACAGATACGCAGTATTTT.

The V gene is TRBV10-1, the J gene TRBJ1-3; 8 bases map to TRBD1. The ends lost 2 bases at V and 2 bases at J; junction bases unmatched: 2. This CDR3 comprises 15 residues. The germline gives CDR1 WNHNN, CDR2 SYGVQD (reference sequence). In DNA form, the CDR3 reads TGCGCCAGCAGTGAGATGGACAGGGCTGGAAACACCATATATTTT. It translates to CASSEMDRAGNTIYF.

This chain connects TRBV30 to TRBJ1-5; D gene unclear. Germline V gene data show CDR1 as GTSNPN and CDR2 as SVGIG (reference sequence). Trimming removed 0 bases from V and 3 bases from J, with 6 bases in between. The CDR3 loop spans 13 amino acids. The CDR3 protein is CAWSVDSNQPQHF. The CDR3 coding sequence is TGTGCCTGGAGTGTCGACTCCAATCAGCCCCAGCATTTT.

The rearrangement uses TRBV4-1 and TRBJ1-1; a possible D gene is TRBD1 (6 bases). The CDR3 spans 16 residues. V lost 8 bases and J lost 5, with 24 bases in between. From germline, CDR1 is MGHRA and CDR2 YSYEKL. The CDR3 protein is CASVGTLQGRGTEAFF. CDR3 DNA sequence: TGCGCCAGCGTGGGTACCCTACAGGGAAGGGGGACTGAAGCTTTCTTT.

The chain couples TRBV9 to TRBJ2-1; tentative D call: TRBD2 (5 bases). V gave up 3 bases and J gave up 1 base, with 14 bases separating them. Germline CDR1 is SGDLS and CDR2 is YYNGEE. The CDR3 loop spans 16 amino acids. CDR3 loop: CASSAPSAGSYNEQFF. For the CDR3, the DNA is TGTGCCAGCAGCGCTCCATCGGCGGGTTCCTACAATGAGCAGTTCTTC.

The rearrangement links TRBV6-1 to TRBJ2-3, with D perhaps TRBD2 (5 bases). CDR1 and CDR2 from the germline V gene are MNHNS and SASEGT. V lost 8 bases, J lost 4 bases, and 19 bases lay in between. CDR3 length: 15 residues. The CDR3 loop reads CASESLREGPDTQYF. The CDR3, as DNA: TGTGCCAGCGAGTCCCTCCGTGAGGGCCCAGATACGCAGTATTTT.

CDR3 DNA sequence: TGTGCCTGGAGTGATGGTACAGGATGGGAAAAACTGTTTTTT. Residues: CAWSDGTGWEKLFF. The chain employs TRBV30 and TRBJ1-4; possible D gene TRBD1, 5 bases. V was pared by 1 base and J by 8 bases, with 14 bases between. Germline loops: CDR1 GTSNPN, CDR2 SVGIG (reference sequence). The CDR3 is made up of 14 amino acids.

The genes are TRBV5-6 and TRBJ2-1, with TRBD2 matching over 14 bases. Per the germline V gene, CDR1 is SGHDT and CDR2 is YYEEEE. The CDR3 is 15 amino acids. After removal of 4 bases from V and 12 bases from J, the junction contained 9 bases not matched to a gene. CDR3: CASSPGTSGRWVQFF. CDR3 coding DNA: TGTGCCAGCAGCCCCGGGACTAGCGGGAGATGGGTGCAGTTCTTC.

The chain carries TRBV29-1 and TRBJ2-7; TRBD2 aligns across 12 bases. The germline CDR1 and CDR2 sequences are SQVTM and ANQGSEA. V gave up 4 bases and J gave up 4 bases; unmatched junction bases: 8. The CDR3 has 15 residues. The CDR3 protein is CSVGFLAGGWYEQYF. DNA of the CDR3: TGCAGCGTTGGTTTCCTAGCGGGAGGGTGGTACGAGCAGTACTTC.

The chain links TRBV19 to TRBJ1-2; tentatively, D is TRBD1 (6 bases). Germline assignment: CDR1 LNHDA and CDR2 SQIVND (reference sequence). The CDR3 loop spans 13 amino acids. V shed 8 bases and J shed 4 bases, with 14 bases lying between them. The CDR3 bases are TGTGCCAGTTCGAGGACAGATGCCTATGGCTACACCTTC. Its translation is CASSRTDAYGYTF. Supplemented by reference TRBV19 and TRBJ1-2, the full variable domain reads DGGITQSPKYLFRKEGQNVTLSCEQNLNHDAMYWYRQDPGQGLRLIYYSQIVNDFQKGDIAEGYSVSREKKESFPLTVTSAQKNPTAFYLCASSRTDAYGYTFGSGTRLTVV.

This clone occurred once. V and J are TRBV29-1 and TRBJ2-4, with a weak D call TRBD1 (5 bases). The CDR3 is 16 residues long. Per germline, CDR1 SQVTM and CDR2 ANQGSEA. V lost 6 bases and J lost 6, with 24 bases in between. CDR3 bases: TGCAGCGTCCCTGTGTTACACCAGGGTTCCGGAAACATTCAGTACTTC. Its protein is CSVPVLHQGSGNIQYF.

The chain recombines TRBV5-1 with TRBJ2-5; no reliable D call. The CDR3 is made up of 15 amino acids. V was clipped by 2 bases and J by 1 base, with 12 bases between them. Germline V lookup: CDR1 SGHRS, CDR2 YFSETQ. The DNA for the CDR3 is TGCGCCAGCAGCTTAACACCCTCATCCCAAGAGACCCAGTACTTC. Protein product: CASSLTPSSQETQYF.

This chain connects TRBV7-2 to TRBJ1-3, with D perhaps TRBD1 (6 bases). V lost 5 bases, J lost 4 bases, and 18 bases lay in between. The CDR3 extends over 16 amino acids. Germline V gene data show CDR1 as SGHTA and CDR2 as FQGNSA. The CDR3 bases are TGTGCCAGCAGCCCCCAACTAGACAGGAAAGGAAACACCATATATTTT. Residues: CASSPQLDRKGNTIYF.

The rearrangement joins TRBV10-3 to TRBJ2-7; 10 bases line up with TRBD2. Germline CDR1 reads ENHRY; CDR2 reads SYGVKD. V dropped 8 bases and J dropped 3; count of bases not matched to a gene: 10. The CDR3 length is 15 residues. Here the CDR3 DNA reads TGTGCCATCCATGGGGGGGCTAGCGGGAGCTACGAGCAGTACTTC. Translation: CAIHGGASGSYEQYF.

This clone was counted once. The CDR3 DNA reads TGTGCCAGCAGCTTGCGGGAATCTTTCTATGGCTACACCTTC. It is translated as CASSLRESFYGYTF. V and J are TRBV5-4 and TRBJ1-2; D is unclear. The V and J ends lost 1 base and 4 bases respectively, with 11 bases between them. The CDR3 sequence is 14 residues long. Germline loops: CDR1 SGHNT, CDR2 YYREEE (reference sequence).

The gene calls are TRBV14 and TRBJ1-1; D ambiguous. Germline V CDR1 and CDR2: SGHDN, FVKESK. The CDR3 runs 14 residues. V was trimmed by 0 bases and J by 3 bases, leaving 8 bases between them. As DNA, the CDR3 is TGTGCCAGCAGCCAAGATCGTCTTTACACTGAAGCTTTCTTT. Translation gives CASSQDRLYTEAFF.

This clone was observed a single time. The V call is TRBV5-1, the J call TRBJ2-3, with D possibly TRBD1 on 5 matching bases. The V gene's germline CDR1 is SGHRS and CDR2 YFSETQ. The CDR3 contains 16 residues. The germline V and J ends were trimmed by 0 bases and 3 bases, with 14 bases remaining between them. The CDR3: CASSLAQVMGTDTQYF. The CDR3 DNA reads as TGCGCCAGCAGCTTGGCACAGGTCATGGGTACAGATACGCAGTATTTT.

This sequence joins TRBV27 and TRBJ2-1; 10 bases align to TRBD2. Germline-derived CDR1 and CDR2 are MNHEY and SMNVEV (reference sequence). The J segment lost 2 bases and the V segment lost 7 bases, leaving 14 bases of the junction unmatched. This CDR3 region has 18 residues. The CDR3 DNA reads TGTGCCAGCACTCCAACCCCGGGGACTAGCGTGACCTACAATGAGCAGTTCTTC. Residues: CASTPTPGTSVTYNEQFF.